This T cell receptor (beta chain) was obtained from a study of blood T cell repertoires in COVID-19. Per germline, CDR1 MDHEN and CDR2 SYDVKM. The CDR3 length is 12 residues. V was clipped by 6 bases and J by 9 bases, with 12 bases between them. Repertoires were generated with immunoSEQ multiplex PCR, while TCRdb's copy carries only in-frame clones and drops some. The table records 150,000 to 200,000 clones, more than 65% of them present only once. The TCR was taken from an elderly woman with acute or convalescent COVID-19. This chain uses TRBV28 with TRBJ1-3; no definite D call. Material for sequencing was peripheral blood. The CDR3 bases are TGTGCCAGCAGCCCAAGCCGTCCCACCATATATTTT. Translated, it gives CASSPSRPTIYF.